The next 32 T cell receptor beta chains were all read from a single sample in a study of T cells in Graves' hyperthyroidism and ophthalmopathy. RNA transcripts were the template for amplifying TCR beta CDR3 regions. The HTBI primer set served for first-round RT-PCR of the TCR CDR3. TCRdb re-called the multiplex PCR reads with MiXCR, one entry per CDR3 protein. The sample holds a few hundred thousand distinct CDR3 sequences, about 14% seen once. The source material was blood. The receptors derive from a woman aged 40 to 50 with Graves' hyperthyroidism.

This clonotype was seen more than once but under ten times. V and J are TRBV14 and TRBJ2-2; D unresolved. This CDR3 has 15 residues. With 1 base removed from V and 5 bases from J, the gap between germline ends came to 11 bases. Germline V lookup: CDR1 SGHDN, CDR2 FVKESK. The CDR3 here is CASSQGRAETGELFF. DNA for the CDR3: TGTGCCAGCAGCCAAGGAAGGGCCGAAACCGGGGAGCTGTTTTTT.

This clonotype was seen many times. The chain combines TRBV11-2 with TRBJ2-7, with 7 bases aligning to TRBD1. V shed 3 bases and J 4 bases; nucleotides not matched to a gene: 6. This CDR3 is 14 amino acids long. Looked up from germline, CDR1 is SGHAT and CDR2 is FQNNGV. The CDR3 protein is CASSLGQTLYEQYF. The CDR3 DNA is TGTGCCAGCAGCTTGGGACAGACTTTATACGAGCAGTACTTC.

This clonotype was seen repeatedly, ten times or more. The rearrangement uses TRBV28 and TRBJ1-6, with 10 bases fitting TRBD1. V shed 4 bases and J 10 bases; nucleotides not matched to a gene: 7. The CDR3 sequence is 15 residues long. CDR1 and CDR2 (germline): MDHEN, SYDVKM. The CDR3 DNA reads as TGTGCCAGCAGTTCCCCCCGGGACAGGGGCTCACCCCTCCACTTT. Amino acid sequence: CASSSPRDRGSPLHF.

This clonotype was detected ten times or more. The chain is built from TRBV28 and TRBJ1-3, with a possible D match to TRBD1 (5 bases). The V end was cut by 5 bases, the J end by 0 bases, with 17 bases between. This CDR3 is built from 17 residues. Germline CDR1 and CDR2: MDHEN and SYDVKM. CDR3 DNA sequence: TGTGCCAGCAGTCCTCCCCCAGGGACCCTCTCTGGAAACACCATATATTTT. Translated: CASSPPPGTLSGNTIYF.

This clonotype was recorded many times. CDR3 region: CASRGLAGVSGELFF. CDR3 nucleotides: TGTGCCAGCAGGGGACTAGCGGGAGTTTCCGGGGAGCTGTTTTTT. This chain uses TRBV7-2 with TRBJ2-2; TRBD2 matches 14 bases. Per germline, CDR1 SGHTA and CDR2 FQGNSA. With 6 bases clipped from V and 6 bases from J, the junction kept 3 bases outside the gene matches. This CDR3 has 15 amino acids.

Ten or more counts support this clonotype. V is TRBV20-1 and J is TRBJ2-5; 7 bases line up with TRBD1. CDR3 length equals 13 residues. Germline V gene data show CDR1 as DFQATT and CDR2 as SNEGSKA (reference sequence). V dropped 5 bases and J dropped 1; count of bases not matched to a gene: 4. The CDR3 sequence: CSASGTAQETQYF. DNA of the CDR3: TGCAGTGCTTCCGGGACAGCCCAAGAGACCCAGTACTTC.

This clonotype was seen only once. The chain's CDR3 is CASSSLRTEAFF. CDR3 DNA: TGTGCCAGCAGCTCCCTTCGGACTGAAGCTTTCTTT. The chain couples TRBV11-2 to TRBJ1-1, with unresolved D. The V end lost 4 bases, the J end lost 5 bases, and 8 bases lay between the germline ends. The CDR3 spans 12 residues. Germline-derived CDR1 and CDR2 are SGHAT and FQNNGV.

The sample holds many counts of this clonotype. CDR3 in amino acids: CASSRDFNEKLFF. The DNA for the CDR3 is TGTGCCAGCAGCAGAGACTTTAATGAAAAACTGTTTTTT. J is TRBJ1-4 and V is TRBV2, with D unresolved. The germline gives CDR1 SNHLY, CDR2 FYNNEI. Trimming left V 6 bases short and J 4 bases short, with 9 bases between. This CDR3 is 13 amino acids long. Full variable domain (outside the CDR3, taken from reference TRBV2 and TRBJ1-4): EPEVTQTPSHQVTQMGQEVILRCVPISNHLYFYWYRQILGQKVEFLVSFYNNEISEKSEIFDDQFSVERPDGSNFTLKIRSTKLEDSAMYFCASSRDFNEKLFFGSGTQLSVL.

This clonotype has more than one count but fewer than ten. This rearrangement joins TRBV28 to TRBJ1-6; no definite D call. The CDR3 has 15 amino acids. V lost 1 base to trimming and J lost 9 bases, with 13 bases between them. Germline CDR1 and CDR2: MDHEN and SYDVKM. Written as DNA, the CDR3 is TGTGCCAGCAGTTTATTCAGCGGAGGCCGTTCACCCCTCCACTTT. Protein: CASSLFSGGRSPLHF.

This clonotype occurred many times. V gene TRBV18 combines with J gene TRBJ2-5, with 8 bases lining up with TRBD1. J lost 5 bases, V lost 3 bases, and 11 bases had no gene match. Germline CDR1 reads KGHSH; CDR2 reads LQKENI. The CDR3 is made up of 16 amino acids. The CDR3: CASSPRRAGGQETQYF. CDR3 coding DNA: TGTGCCAGCTCACCCAGGCGGGCAGGGGGCCAGGAGACCCAGTACTTC.

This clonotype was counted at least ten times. The CDR3 bases are TGCAGTGCCCAGCACCTGCAGACAGAGACCCAGTACTTC. Translated: CSAQHLQTETQYF. The chain combines TRBV20-1 with TRBJ2-5; D is unresolved. Trimming pared 6 bases from V and 4 bases from J, leaving 15 bases between. The CDR3 is 13 amino acids. Germline V gives CDR1 DFQATT, CDR2 SNEGSKA (reference sequence).

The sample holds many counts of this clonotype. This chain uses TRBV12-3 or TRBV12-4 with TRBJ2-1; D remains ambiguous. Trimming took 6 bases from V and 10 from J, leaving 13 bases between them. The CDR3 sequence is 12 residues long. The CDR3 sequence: CASSPSGLEQFF. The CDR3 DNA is TGTGCCAGCAGCCCGTCCGGGCTCGAGCAGTTCTTC.

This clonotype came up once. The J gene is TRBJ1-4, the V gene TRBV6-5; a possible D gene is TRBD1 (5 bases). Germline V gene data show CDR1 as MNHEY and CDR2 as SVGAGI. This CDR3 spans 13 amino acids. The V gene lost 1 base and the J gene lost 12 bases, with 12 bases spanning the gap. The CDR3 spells CASSYFTSGELFF. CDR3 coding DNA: TGTGCCAGCAGTTACTTTACTTCGGGGGAACTGTTTTTT.

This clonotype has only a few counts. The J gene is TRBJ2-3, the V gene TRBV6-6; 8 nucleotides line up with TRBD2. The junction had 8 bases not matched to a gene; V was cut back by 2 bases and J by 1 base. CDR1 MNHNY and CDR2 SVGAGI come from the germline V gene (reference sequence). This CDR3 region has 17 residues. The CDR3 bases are TGTGCCAGCAGTTACCCTGTAGCGGGACCTCGCACAGATACGCAGTATTTT. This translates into CASSYPVAGPRTDTQYF.

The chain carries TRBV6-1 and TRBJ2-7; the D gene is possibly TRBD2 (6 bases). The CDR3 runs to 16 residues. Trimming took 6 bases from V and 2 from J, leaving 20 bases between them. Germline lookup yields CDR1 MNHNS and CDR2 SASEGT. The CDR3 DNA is TGTGCCAGCAGGGAGAAAGGTGGCGGGGCGCCCTACGAGCAGTACTTC. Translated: CASREKGGGAPYEQYF.

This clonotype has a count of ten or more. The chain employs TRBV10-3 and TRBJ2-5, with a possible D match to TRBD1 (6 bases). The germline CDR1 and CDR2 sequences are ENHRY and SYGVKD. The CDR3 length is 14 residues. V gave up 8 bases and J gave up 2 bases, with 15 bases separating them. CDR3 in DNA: TGTGCCATCCAGAAGTCCGGGACACAAGAGACCCAGTACTTC. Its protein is CAIQKSGTQETQYF.

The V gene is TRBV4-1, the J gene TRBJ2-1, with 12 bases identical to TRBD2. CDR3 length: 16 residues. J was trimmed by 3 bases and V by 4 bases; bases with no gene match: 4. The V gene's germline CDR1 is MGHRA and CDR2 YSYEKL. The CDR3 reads CASSLQTSGSYNEQFF. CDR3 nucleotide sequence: TGCGCCAGCAGCCTTCAGACTAGCGGGAGCTACAATGAGCAGTTCTTC.

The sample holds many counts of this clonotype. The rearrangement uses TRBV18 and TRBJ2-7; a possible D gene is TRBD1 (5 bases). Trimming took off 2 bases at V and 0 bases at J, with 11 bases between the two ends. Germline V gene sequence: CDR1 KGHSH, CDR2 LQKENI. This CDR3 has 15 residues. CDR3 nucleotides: TGTGCCAGCTCACCATCTAAGGGGCCCTCCTACGAGCAGTACTTC. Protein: CASSPSKGPSYEQYF.

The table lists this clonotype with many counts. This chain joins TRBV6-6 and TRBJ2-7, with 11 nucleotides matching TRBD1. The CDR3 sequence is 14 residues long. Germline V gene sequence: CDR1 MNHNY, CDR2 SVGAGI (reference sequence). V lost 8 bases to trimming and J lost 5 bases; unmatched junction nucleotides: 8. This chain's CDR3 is CASRNSDRGHEQYF. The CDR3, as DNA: TGTGCCAGCCGGAACTCGGACAGGGGGCACGAGCAGTACTTC.

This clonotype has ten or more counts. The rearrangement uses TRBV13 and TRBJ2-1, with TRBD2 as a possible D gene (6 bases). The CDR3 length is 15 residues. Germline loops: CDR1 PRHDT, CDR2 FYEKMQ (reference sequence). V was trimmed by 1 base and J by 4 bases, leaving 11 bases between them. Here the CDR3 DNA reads TGTGCCAGCAGCTTAGCGGGAGCGCCGTACAATGAGCAGTTCTTC. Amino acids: CASSLAGAPYNEQFF.

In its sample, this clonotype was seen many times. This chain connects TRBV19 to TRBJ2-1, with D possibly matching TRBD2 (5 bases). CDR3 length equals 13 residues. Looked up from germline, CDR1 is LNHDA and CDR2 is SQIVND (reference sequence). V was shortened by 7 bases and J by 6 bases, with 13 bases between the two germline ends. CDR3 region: CASTPDGGNEQFF. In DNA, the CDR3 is TGTGCCAGTACCCCGGACGGAGGCAATGAGCAGTTCTTC. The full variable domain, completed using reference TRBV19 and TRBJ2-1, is DGGITQSPKYLFRKEGQNVTLSCEQNLNHDAMYWYRQDPGQGLRLIYYSQIVNDFQKGDIAEGYSVSREKKESFPLTVTSAQKNPTAFYLCASTPDGGNEQFFGPGTRLTVL.

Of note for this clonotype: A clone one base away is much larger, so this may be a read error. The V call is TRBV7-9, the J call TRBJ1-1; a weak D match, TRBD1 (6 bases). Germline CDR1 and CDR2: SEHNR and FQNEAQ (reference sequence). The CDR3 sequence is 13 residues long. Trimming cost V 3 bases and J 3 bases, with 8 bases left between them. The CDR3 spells CASSFGQHTEAFF. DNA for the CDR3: TGTGCCAGCAGCTTCGGACAGCACACTGAAGCTTTCTTT.

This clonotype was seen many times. The DNA of the CDR3 is TGTGCCAGCAGTTTGAGGGGCGAGCAGTACTTC. It is translated as CASSLRGEQYF. The chain carries TRBV28 and TRBJ2-7; the D gene could be TRBD1 or TRBD2 (5 bases each). CDR3 length equals 11 residues. Trimming pared 3 bases from V and 6 bases from J, leaving 6 bases between. Germline CDR1 and CDR2: MDHEN and SYDVKM.

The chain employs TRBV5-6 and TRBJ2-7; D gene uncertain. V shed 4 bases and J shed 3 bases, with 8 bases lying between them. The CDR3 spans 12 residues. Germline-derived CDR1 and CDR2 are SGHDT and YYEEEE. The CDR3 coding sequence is TGTGCCAGCAGCGTTACGAGCTACGAGCAGTACTTC. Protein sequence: CASSVTSYEQYF.

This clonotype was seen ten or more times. CDR3 region: CSASDFHNSPLHF. As DNA, the CDR3 is TGCAGTGCCTCAGATTTTCATAATTCACCCCTCCACTTT. The rearrangement links TRBV20-1 to TRBJ1-6; D is uncertain. The length of the CDR3 is 13 residues. V lost 6 bases and J lost 5, with 11 bases in between. CDR1 and CDR2 (germline): DFQATT, SNEGSKA (reference sequence).

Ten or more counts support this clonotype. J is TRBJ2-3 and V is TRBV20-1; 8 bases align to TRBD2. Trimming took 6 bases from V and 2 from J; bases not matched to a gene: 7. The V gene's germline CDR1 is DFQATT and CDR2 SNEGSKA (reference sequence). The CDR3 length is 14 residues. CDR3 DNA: TGCAGTGCCCCGTGGGGACTAGTCACAGATACGCAGTATTTT. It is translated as CSAPWGLVTDTQYF.

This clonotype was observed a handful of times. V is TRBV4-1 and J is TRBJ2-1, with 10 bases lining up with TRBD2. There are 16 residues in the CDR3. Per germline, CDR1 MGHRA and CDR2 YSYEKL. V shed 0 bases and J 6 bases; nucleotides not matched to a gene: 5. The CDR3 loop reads CASSQDPSGSANEQFF. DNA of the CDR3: TGCGCCAGCAGCCAAGATCCTAGCGGGAGTGCCAATGAGCAGTTCTTC.

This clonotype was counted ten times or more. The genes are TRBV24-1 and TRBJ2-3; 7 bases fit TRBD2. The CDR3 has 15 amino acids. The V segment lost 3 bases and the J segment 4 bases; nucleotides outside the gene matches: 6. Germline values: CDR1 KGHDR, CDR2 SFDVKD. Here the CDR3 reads CATSDTAGEADTQYF. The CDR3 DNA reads TGTGCCACCAGTGATACTGCGGGAGAAGCAGATACGCAGTATTTT.

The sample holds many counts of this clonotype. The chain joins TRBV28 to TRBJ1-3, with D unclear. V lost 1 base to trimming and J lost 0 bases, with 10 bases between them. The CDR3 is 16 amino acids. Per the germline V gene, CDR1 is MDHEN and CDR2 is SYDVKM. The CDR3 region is CASSLSFANSGNTIYF. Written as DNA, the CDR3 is TGTGCCAGCAGTTTATCATTCGCTAACTCTGGAAACACCATATATTTT.

CDR3 sequence: CASSQWAGAYNEQFF. The CDR3 nucleotides are TGTGCCAGCAGCCAATGGGCGGGAGCCTACAATGAGCAGTTCTTC. V gene TRBV4-2 combines with J gene TRBJ2-1, with 7 bases aligning to TRBD2. Germline assignment: CDR1 LGHNA and CDR2 YNFKEQ. Trimming removed 2 bases from V and 2 bases from J; junction bases left unmatched: 3. The length of the CDR3 is 15 residues.

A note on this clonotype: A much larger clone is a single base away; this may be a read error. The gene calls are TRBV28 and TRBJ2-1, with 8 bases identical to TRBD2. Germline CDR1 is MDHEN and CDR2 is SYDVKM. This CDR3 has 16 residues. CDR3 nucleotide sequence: TGTGCCAGCAGTTTACACAGCGGGAGCTCCTACAATGAGCGGTTCTTC. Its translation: CASSLHSGSSYNERFF.

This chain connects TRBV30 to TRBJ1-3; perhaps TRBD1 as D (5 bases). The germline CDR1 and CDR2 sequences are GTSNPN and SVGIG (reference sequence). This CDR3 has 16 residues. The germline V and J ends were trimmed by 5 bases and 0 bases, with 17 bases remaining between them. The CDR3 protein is CAWDPGRANSGNTIYF. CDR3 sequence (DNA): TGTGCCTGGGACCCAGGCAGGGCCAACTCTGGAAACACCATATATTTT.